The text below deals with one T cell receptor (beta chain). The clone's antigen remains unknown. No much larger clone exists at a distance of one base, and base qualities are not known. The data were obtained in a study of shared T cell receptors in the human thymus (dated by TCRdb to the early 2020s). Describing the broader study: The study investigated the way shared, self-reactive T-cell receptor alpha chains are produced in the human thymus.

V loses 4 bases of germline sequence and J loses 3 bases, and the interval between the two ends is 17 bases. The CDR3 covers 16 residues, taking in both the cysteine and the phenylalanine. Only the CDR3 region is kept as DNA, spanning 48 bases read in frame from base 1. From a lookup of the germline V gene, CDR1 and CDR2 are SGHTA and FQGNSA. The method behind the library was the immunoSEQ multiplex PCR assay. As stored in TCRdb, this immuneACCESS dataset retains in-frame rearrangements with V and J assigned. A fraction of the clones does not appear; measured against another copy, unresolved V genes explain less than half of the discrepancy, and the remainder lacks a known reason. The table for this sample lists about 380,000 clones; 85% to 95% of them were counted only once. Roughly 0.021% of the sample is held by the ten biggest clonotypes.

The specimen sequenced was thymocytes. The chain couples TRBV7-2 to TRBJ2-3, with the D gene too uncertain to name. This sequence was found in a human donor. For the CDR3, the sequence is CASSSTVGFRTDTQYF. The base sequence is TGTGCCAGCAGCTCCACGGTGGGCTTCCGGACAGATACGCAGTATTTT.